These 4 T cell receptor beta chains originate from one sample sequenced in a study of T cell repertoires in cytomegalovirus infection. No antigen is known for these receptors. TCRdb reprocessed the reads via MiXCR and lists one record per CDR3 protein. The sample shows 450,000 to 600,000 distinct CDR3 sequences, 30% to 40% of them seen only once. The sample consisted of cultured PBMCs, taken from culture after CMV antigen stimulation. Receptors originate from a human donor in good health (CMV status not recorded). Some clones in this sample may be carry-over from other donors' samples.

This clonotype was seen more than once but under ten times. This chain links TRBV6-2 or TRBV6-3 with TRBJ2-2, with no clear D. The CDR3 is 13 residues long. Trimming removed 6 bases at V and 1 base at J, with 6 bases between. Germline CDR1 reads MNHEY; CDR2 reads SVGEGT. CDR3 nucleotide sequence: TGTGCCAGCAGAAAGAGGAACACCGGGGAGCTGTTTTTT. It yields the protein CASRKRNTGELFF.

Written as DNA, the CDR3 is TGTGCCAGCAGTGAATATGGTACCTCTCAAGAGACCCAGTACTTC. The encoded protein is CASSEYGTSQETQYF. The chain recombines TRBV25-1 with TRBJ2-5; no clear D gene. CDR3 length: 15 amino acids. Trimming removed 0 bases from V and 2 bases from J, with 10 bases in between. Germline assignment: CDR1 MGHDK and CDR2 SYGVNS. The whole variable domain, filled in from reference TRBV25-1 and TRBJ2-5, reads EADIYQTPRYLVIGTGKKITLECSQTMGHDKMYWYQQDPGMELHLIHYSYGVNSTEKGDLSSESTVSRIRTEHFPLTLESARPSHTSQYLCASSEYGTSQETQYFGPGTRLLVL.

J is TRBJ2-7 and V is TRBV20-1, with TRBD2 identical over 7 bases. The V and J ends lost 6 bases and 3 bases, in that order; junction bases with no gene match: 8. This CDR3 region has 13 residues. Germline V gene data show CDR1 as DFQATT and CDR2 as SNEGSKA (reference sequence). The CDR3 coding sequence is TGCAGTGCACCCGGGGCGGGAGACTACGAGCAGTACGTC. Encoded protein: CSAPGAGDYEQYV.

V is TRBV19 and J is TRBJ1-1, with D possibly being TRBD1 (5 bases). Trimming took 7 bases from V and 10 from J, leaving 13 bases between them. The CDR3 runs 11 residues. The germline V gene encodes CDR1 LNHDA and CDR2 SQIVND (reference sequence). The DNA of the CDR3 is TGTGCCAGTACTCGGGGGGTAGGAGCTTTCTTT. It codes for CASTRGVGAFF.